What follows are 19 T cell receptor beta chains derived from one specimen sequenced in a study of T cell clonotyping in hematopoietic cell transplantation. The table came from immunoSEQ multiplex PCR; TCRdb's copy has only in-frame clones and leaves some out. The sample consists of 50,000 or so clones, about four fifths of them appearing once. Time point meaning: recipient sample about 28 days before transplant, after cytoreduction. The sample here was peripheral blood mononuclear cells, taken before stem cell transplant. The receptor source for this set is a man in his fifties or sixties with myelodysplastic syndrome. Some clones in this sample may be carry-over from other donors' samples.

CDR3 amino acids: CASSLGGGSDYGYTF. CDR3 bases: TGTGCCAGCAGCTTAGGAGGGGGGTCGGACTATGGCTACACCTTC. The chain recombines TRBV7-2 with TRBJ1-2; D perhaps matches TRBD1 (6 bases). The CDR3 is 15 residues long. The V and J ends lost 1 base and 3 bases respectively, with 12 bases between them. CDR1 and CDR2 from the germline V gene are SGHTA and FQGNSA.

In its sample, this clone was seen a few times. A junction boundary mismatches the germline segment, possibly from a read error. The chain is built from TRBV6-5 and TRBJ1-1; D is possibly TRBD1 (5 bases). CDR3 size: 13 residues. Germline CDR1 MNHEY, CDR2 SVGAGI. CDR3 bases: TGTGCCATCAGTGGGACTTTAGGCACTGAAGCTTTCTTT. Translated: CAISGTLGTEAFF.

The J gene is TRBJ2-2, the V gene TRBV18; D unresolved. The length of the CDR3 is 13 residues. Germline V gene data show CDR1 as KGHSH and CDR2 as LQKENI. With 2 bases removed from V and 4 bases from J, the gap between germline ends came to 5 bases. CDR3 nucleotide sequence: TGTGCCAGCTCACCAAGTGTCACCGGGGAGCTGTTTTTT. Amino acid sequence: CASSPSVTGELFF. The entire variable domain, with the rest obtained from reference TRBV18 and TRBJ2-2, is as follows: NAGVMQNPRHLVRRRGQEARLRCSPMKGHSHVYWYRQLPEEGLKFMVYLQKENIIDESGMPKERFSAEFPKEGPSILRIQQVVRGDSAAYFCASSPSVTGELFFGEGSRLTVL.

The chain employs TRBV28 and TRBJ2-5, with D unclear. The V end was cut by 2 bases, the J end by 4 bases, with 8 bases between. The CDR3 runs to 13 residues. Germline V gene lookup returns CDR1 MDHEN and CDR2 SYDVKM. In DNA form, the CDR3 reads TGTGCCAGCAGTTTACCCCCGGGAGAGACCCAGTACTTC. This sequence encodes CASSLPPGETQYF.

The chain recombines TRBV5-5 with TRBJ1-2; 8 bases match TRBD1. This CDR3 region has 16 residues. CDR1 SGHKS and CDR2 YYEKEE come from the germline V gene (reference sequence). Germline trimming cut 4 bases from V and 5 bases from J; bases unmatched to any gene: 13. The CDR3 coding sequence is TGTGCCAGCAGCCCTACCACGGACAGGGTTTCATATGGCTACACCTTC. Residues: CASSPTTDRVSYGYTF.

The chain employs TRBV29-1 and TRBJ2-5, with 15 bases that match TRBD2. V trimming: 4 bases; J trimming: 5 bases; junction bases outside the gene matches: 8. Germline-derived CDR1 and CDR2 are SQVTM and ANQGSEA. CDR3 length: 16 residues. DNA of the CDR3: TGCAGCGTTGGGGGACTAGCGGGGGGCGAGTGGGAGACCCAGTACTTC. It encodes CSVGGLAGGEWETQYF.

This chain joins TRBV27 and TRBJ2-7; 7 bases are shared with TRBD1. V shed 3 bases and J 4 bases; nucleotides not matched to a gene: 9. CDR3 length equals 15 residues. CDR1 and CDR2 (germline): MNHEY, SMNVEV (reference sequence). DNA of the CDR3: TGTGCCAGCAGTTTTGATAACAGGGGCCTATACGAGCAGTACTTC. Amino acids: CASSFDNRGLYEQYF.

This clone occurred a few times. V usage is TRBV7-2 and J usage is TRBJ2-7; 9 bases align to TRBD2. Germline V gene sequence: CDR1 SGHTA, CDR2 FQGNSA. There are 15 residues in the CDR3. The J segment lost 2 bases and the V segment lost 4 bases, leaving 6 bases of the junction unmatched. This CDR3 is CASSSGTSHTYEQYF. CDR3 nucleotide sequence: TGTGCCAGCAGCTCCGGGACTAGCCATACCTACGAGCAGTACTTC. Full variable domain (remainder filled in from reference TRBV7-2 and TRBJ2-7): GAGVSQSPSNKVTEKGKDVELRCDPISGHTALYWYRQSLGQGLEFLIYFQGNSAPDKSGLPSDRFSAERTGGSVSTLTIQRTQQEDSAVYLCASSSGTSHTYEQYFGPGTRLTVT.

The DNA of the CDR3 is TGTGCCAGCAGTTATAGGTCTGGCTATGGCTACACCTTC. This translates into CASSYRSGYGYTF. V and J are TRBV6-5 and TRBJ1-2; no reliable D call. Germline CDR1 and CDR2: MNHEY and SVGAGI. This CDR3 is 13 amino acids long. V dropped 3 bases and J dropped 4 bases, with 9 bases sitting between them.

V gene TRBV6-1 combines with J gene TRBJ1-2; 7 bases fit TRBD1. The CDR3 has 15 amino acids. Trimming cost V 2 bases and J 8 bases; bases outside gene matches: 11. CDR1 and CDR2 from the germline V gene are MNHNS and SASEGT. Here the CDR3 DNA reads TGTGCCAGCAGTGAACCTGCTAACAGGGGCGGGGGCTACACCTTC. This codes for CASSEPANRGGGYTF.

The chain recombines TRBV30 with TRBJ2-1; D is perhaps TRBD1 (6 bases). CDR1 and CDR2 from the germline V gene are GTSNPN and SVGIG (reference sequence). Trimming took 0 bases from V and 6 from J, leaving 12 bases between them. This CDR3 comprises 14 residues. In DNA, the CDR3 is TGTGCCTGGAGTGTGAGGTTAGGGGGCAATGAGCAGTTCTTC. Protein sequence: CAWSVRLGGNEQFF.

The V gene is TRBV30, the J gene TRBJ1-2; D perhaps matches TRBD1 (6 bases). The V gene lost 4 bases and the J gene lost 4 bases, with 16 bases spanning the gap. Germline CDR1 GTSNPN, CDR2 SVGIG (reference sequence). The CDR3 runs to 14 residues. CDR3 region: CAWTTGGSLYGYTF. CDR3 DNA sequence: TGTGCCTGGACGACGGGGGGCTCCCTCTATGGCTACACCTTC.

The chain recombines TRBV4-1 with TRBJ1-2; D ambiguous. The CDR3 runs 17 residues. The V gene lost 0 bases and the J gene lost 2 bases, with 16 bases spanning the gap. Germline loops: CDR1 MGHRA, CDR2 YSYEKL. CDR3 nucleotides: TGCGCCAGCAGCCAAGAACAAACTAGGCAGGCGAACTATGGCTACACCTTC. Translating gives CASSQEQTRQANYGYTF.

There are a few counts of this clone. CDR3 sequence: CASRANSNTGELFF. The CDR3 DNA reads as TGTGCCAGCAGGGCAAATTCGAACACCGGGGAGCTGTTTTTT. The chain joins TRBV2 to TRBJ2-2; D gene uncertain. V was pared by 6 bases and J by 0 bases, with 8 bases between. The CDR3 contains 14 residues. Germline V gene data show CDR1 as SNHLY and CDR2 as FYNNEI. The complete variable domain, with remaining parts taken from reference TRBV2 and TRBJ2-2, reads EPEVTQTPSHQVTQMGQEVILRCVPISNHLYFYWYRQILGQKVEFLVSFYNNEISEKSEIFDDQFSVERPDGSNFTLKIRSTKLEDSAMYFCASRANSNTGELFFGEGSRLTVL.

This chain uses TRBV28 with TRBJ2-7, with a tentative D call TRBD2 (5 bases). This CDR3 is built from 13 residues. V dropped 5 bases and J dropped 5 bases, with 13 bases sitting between them. CDR1 and CDR2 from the germline V gene are MDHEN and SYDVKM. The CDR3 sequence is CASSPSHGDEQYF. The CDR3 nucleotides read TGTGCCAGCAGTCCCAGCCACGGGGACGAGCAGTACTTC.

The genes are TRBV5-6 and TRBJ2-5, with 7 nucleotides matching TRBD2. Germline-derived CDR1 and CDR2 are SGHDT and YYEEEE. V was pared by 4 bases and J by 2 bases, with 11 bases of the junction left unmatched. The CDR3 extends over 16 amino acids. The CDR3 coding sequence is TGTGCCAGCAGCCCGCTGCGGGGCGGGGGACAAGAGACCCAGTACTTC. Its protein product is CASSPLRGGGQETQYF.

The sample holds a few counts of this clone. The chain links TRBV2 to TRBJ1-1; D uncertain. Germline lookup yields CDR1 SNHLY and CDR2 FYNNEI. The CDR3 runs to 14 residues. The V and J ends lost 4 bases and 0 bases respectively, with 9 bases between them. Written as DNA, the CDR3 is TGTGCCAGCAGTGGACTCAGAGTGAACACTGAAGCTTTCTTT. Its protein product is CASSGLRVNTEAFF.

The chain employs TRBV5-1 and TRBJ1-1; TRBD1 agrees at 7 bases. Germline assignment: CDR1 SGHRS and CDR2 YFSETQ. With V trimmed by 3 bases and J by 2 bases, 4 bases remained unmatched. The CDR3 loop spans 14 amino acids. The CDR3 loop is CASSSGDRNTEAFF. The CDR3 DNA reads as TGCGCCAGCAGCTCTGGGGACAGAAACACTGAAGCTTTCTTT.

The rearrangement joins TRBV5-8 to TRBJ2-5, with D tentatively TRBD1 (6 bases). V was pared by 4 bases and J by 2 bases, with 15 bases between. Germline V CDR1 and CDR2: SGHTS, YDEGEE. The CDR3 is 15 amino acids. The CDR3 loop reads CASSHGGRRQETQYF. As DNA, the CDR3 is TGTGCCAGCAGCCATGGGGGCAGGCGACAAGAGACCCAGTACTTC. Full variable domain (outside the CDR3, taken from reference TRBV5-8 and TRBJ2-5): EAGVTQSPTHLIKTRGQQATLRCSPISGHTSVYWYQQALGLGLQFLLWYDEGEERNRGNFPPRFSGRQFPNYSSELNVNALELEDSALYLCASSHGGRRQETQYFGPGTRLLVL.